The clone carrying this T cell receptor (beta chain) was picked up a small number of times. The sample belongs to a study of patients and donors after allogeneic stem cell transplantation. TCRdb redid the calling of the RT-PCR reads with MiXCR, one entry per CDR3 protein. The sample lists about a million distinct CDR3 sequences, 15% to 20% seen once, with about 6% in the top ten. This CDR3 is 16 amino acids long. Trimming stripped 0 bases from V and 7 bases from J, with 16 bases between. Germline-derived CDR1 and CDR2 are LGHDT and YNNKEL (reference sequence). V is TRBV3-1 and J is TRBJ2-4; the D gene is possibly TRBD2 (6 bases). Sequencing input: blood, either unsorted or a sorted T cell fraction (not recorded which). This sequence was found in a human donor who was either an allogeneic HSCT recipient or a stem cell or donor lymphocyte infusion donor (not recorded which). It is not recorded whose cells these are; they may come from a transplant donor. The CDR3 nucleotides read TGTGCCAGCAGCCAAGATCTCGGGACTCCTTTTAACATTCAGTACTTC. Amino acid sequence: CASSQDLGTPFNIQYF.